This entry lists 14 T cell receptor beta chains sequenced from one sample in a study of control samples from healthy donors and cancer patients. This table comes from immunoSEQ multiplex PCR, and its TCRdb copy is limited to in-frame clones, with some not included. The sample includes fewer than 200,000 clones, 93% of them seen just once. The sample taken for sequencing was blood. These TCRs come from a woman between 55 and 75 years old in good health.

The genes are TRBV6-5 and TRBJ1-6; no definite D call. Germline V gives CDR1 MNHEY, CDR2 SVGAGI. The CDR3 covers 15 residues. With 4 bases removed from V and 8 bases from J, the gap between germline ends came to 15 bases. The CDR3: CASSSTTRSDSPLHF. DNA for the CDR3: TGTGCCAGCAGTTCCACCACCCGCTCTGATTCACCCCTCCACTTT.

This clone has just one count. The chain has TRBV6-2 or TRBV6-3 and TRBJ1-1, with TRBD1 as a possible D gene (6 bases). V dropped 2 bases and J dropped 1 base, with 11 bases sitting between them. Germline V CDR1 and CDR2: MNHEY, SVGEGT. The CDR3 contains 15 residues. The CDR3 region has the DNA TGTGCCAGCAGTTACCAAGGACAGAGGAACACTGAAGCTTTCTTT. Translated: CASSYQGQRNTEAFF.

The chain joins TRBV19 to TRBJ1-4; 9 bases are shared with TRBD1. Germline V gene sequence: CDR1 LNHDA, CDR2 SQIVND (reference sequence). V lost 5 bases and J lost 3; bases outside the gene matches: 1. The CDR3 is 14 residues long. The DNA of the CDR3 is TGTGCCAGTAGTTGGGACAGGGCTAATGAAAAACTGTTTTTT. As protein: CASSWDRANEKLFF.

This sequence joins TRBV6-2 or TRBV6-3 and TRBJ1-2; D is uncertain. V lost 4 bases, J lost 1 base, and 7 bases lay in between. This CDR3 is built from 13 residues. From germline, CDR1 is MNHEY and CDR2 SVGEGT. The DNA of the CDR3 is TGTGCCAGCAGTTCTCACAGTAACTATGGCTACACCTTC. It specifies CASSSHSNYGYTF.

The chain links TRBV7-2 to TRBJ1-1; D is possibly TRBD1 (5 bases). This CDR3 contains 16 residues. The V and J ends lost 4 bases and 8 bases respectively, with 23 bases between them. Germline values: CDR1 SGHTA, CDR2 FQGNSA. CDR3 residues: CASSSNPTVKTTEAFF. The CDR3, as DNA: TGTGCCAGCAGCTCTAACCCGACAGTCAAAACAACCGAAGCTTTCTTT.

The rearrangement joins TRBV12-5 to TRBJ1-5; D is uncertain. Germline CDR1 and CDR2: LGHNT and FRNRAP. Trimming left V 1 base short and J 6 bases short, with 13 bases between. This CDR3 contains 15 residues. CDR3 DNA: TGTGCTAGTGGTTTGGGGCAGGCTGCGGCTCAGCCCCAGCATTTT. Translation gives CASGLGQAAAQPQHF.

This chain joins TRBV19 and TRBJ1-1; weak D call: TRBD1 (5 bases). Germline V CDR1 and CDR2: LNHDA, SQIVND (reference sequence). V was shortened by 4 bases and J by 1 base, with 16 bases between the two germline ends. The CDR3 length is 16 residues. The CDR3 DNA is TGTGCCAGTAGTAGGGGGGTGATCATTGGGAACACTGAAGCTTTCTTT. Amino acid sequence: CASSRGVIIGNTEAFF.

The rearrangement uses TRBV18 and TRBJ1-2; 8 bases line up with TRBD1. The germline V gene encodes CDR1 KGHSH and CDR2 LQKENI. V shed 3 bases, J shed 2 bases, and the junction held 5 bases outside the gene matches. CDR3 length equals 15 residues. This CDR3 reads CASSPPGQGNYGYTF. The CDR3 region has the DNA TGTGCCAGCTCACCTCCCGGACAGGGAAACTATGGCTACACCTTC.

The chain is built from TRBV9 and TRBJ1-4; TRBD1 agrees at 10 bases. The CDR3 has 15 amino acids. V gave up 3 bases and J gave up 5 bases; unmatched junction bases: 4. The germline V gene encodes CDR1 SGDLS and CDR2 YYNGEE. The CDR3 region is CASSAGQGGNEKLFF. CDR3 nucleotides: TGTGCCAGCAGCGCAGGACAGGGGGGGAATGAAAAACTGTTTTTT.

J is TRBJ2-7 and V is TRBV5-1; tentatively, D is TRBD1 (6 bases). Germline-derived CDR1 and CDR2 are SGHRS and YFSETQ. The V gene lost 0 bases and the J gene lost 2 bases, with 15 bases spanning the gap. CDR3 size: 16 residues. This CDR3 is CASSLEGQSGTYEQYF. The CDR3 nucleotides are TGCGCCAGCAGCTTGGAAGGACAGTCGGGGACCTACGAGCAGTACTTC.

The chain has TRBV6-1 and TRBJ1-1; 10 bases align to TRBD1. The length of the CDR3 is 15 residues. Trimming took 3 bases from V and 5 from J; bases not matched to a gene: 6. Germline V lookup: CDR1 MNHNS, CDR2 SASEGT. The CDR3 region is CASSDDRGRVTEAFF. The DNA of the CDR3 is TGTGCCAGCAGTGATGACAGGGGGCGCGTAACTGAAGCTTTCTTT.

The chain couples TRBV29-1 to TRBJ1-1; TRBD1 is a possible D gene (5 bases). The V end lost 4 bases, the J end lost 3 bases, and 9 bases lay between the germline ends. This CDR3 is 12 amino acids long. CDR1 and CDR2 (germline): SQVTM, ANQGSEA. The DNA for the CDR3 is TGCAGCGTTGCCTGGGGGGACACTGAAGCTTTCTTT. Encoded protein: CSVAWGDTEAFF.

The chain is built from TRBV4-3 and TRBJ2-5; 10 bases agree with TRBD1. V shed 0 bases and J 2 bases; nucleotides not matched to a gene: 3. This CDR3 spans 16 amino acids. Germline V gene lookup returns CDR1 LGHNA and CDR2 YSLEER. CDR3 sequence: CASSQEGTGVQETQYF. The DNA of the CDR3 is TGCGCCAGCAGCCAAGAGGGGACAGGGGTGCAAGAGACCCAGTACTTC.

The chain links TRBV6-5 to TRBJ1-2; D is unresolved. CDR1 and CDR2 (germline): MNHEY, SVGAGI. V was shortened by 4 bases and J by 4 bases, with 4 bases between the two germline ends. This CDR3 spans 11 amino acids. CDR3 in DNA: TGTGCCAGCAGTTCCAGCTATGGCTACACCTTC. It specifies CASSSSYGYTF.